The rows below give T cell receptor beta chains drawn from one sample of a study of T cell repertoires in cytomegalovirus infection. The antigens for these receptors are not known. TCRdb re-called the reads through MiXCR, storing one row per CDR3 protein. The sample includes 750,000 to 900,000 distinct CDR3 sequences, almost 30% of them seen just once. Sequencing was performed on cultured CD8+ T cells from PBMCs, taken from culture after CMV antigen stimulation. The receptor set was obtained from a human donor in good health (CMV status not recorded). Some clones in this sample may be carry-over from other donors' samples. CDR3s include the opening cysteine and the closing phenylalanine or tryptophan. A D gene is named only where the DNA matches it firmly. Where a row states a size, it is once, few, many or the class of an expanded clone; other rows omit it.

v_call,j_call,d_call,clone_size,cdr3_aa,cdr3_nt
TRBV11-3,TRBJ2-5,TRBD1,few,CASSVGQGGVETQYF,TGTGCCAGCAGCGTTGGACAGGGAGGCGTTGAGACCCAGTACTTC
TRBV6-1,TRBJ1-1,.,.,CASTPQGGIPEAFF,TGTGCCAGCACCCCCCAGGGAGGTATACCTGAAGCTTTCTTT
TRBV6-1,TRBJ2-7,TRBD1,.,CASRQGASPSYEQYF,TGTGCCAGCAGGCAGGGGGCTTCCCCTTCCTACGAGCAGTACTTC
TRBV11-2,TRBJ1-1,.,.,CASSPWGQGGTEAFF,TGTGCCAGCAGCCCGTGGGGGCAGGGAGGCACTGAAGCTTTCTTT
TRBV29-1,TRBJ1-2,TRBD1,.,CSVVDDRGDGYTF,TGCAGCGTCGTTGACGACAGGGGGGATGGCTACACCTTC
TRBV7-6,TRBJ2-3,.,many,CASSLLGFQPLTDTQYF,TGTGCCAGCAGCTTACTCGGATTCCAACCTCTCACAGATACGCAGTATTTT
TRBV28,TRBJ2-7,.,.,CASSLNTPGTVPYEQYF,TGTGCCAGCAGTTTGAATACTCCCGGGACGGTTCCCTACGAGCAGTACTTC
TRBV4-3,TRBJ2-1,.,.,CASSQVTDNEQFF,TGCGCCAGCAGCCAAGTCACCGACAATGAGCAGTTCTTC
TRBV5-6,TRBJ2-1,.,few,CASSLLGGRGNEQFF,TGTGCCAGCAGCTTGCTGGGGGGCCGGGGCAATGAGCAGTTCTTC
TRBV11-2,TRBJ2-1,TRBD1,.,CASSLARGQIYNEQFF,TGTGCCAGCAGCTTAGCCAGGGGACAGATTTACAATGAGCAGTTCTTC
TRBV7-3,TRBJ2-3,TRBD1,few,CASSTGQGADTQYF,TGTGCCAGCAGCACGGGACAGGGGGCCGATACGCAGTATTTT
TRBV10-3,TRBJ2-3,.,.,CAIRTGEGGDTDTQYF,TGTGCCATCAGGACAGGGGAGGGGGGGGACACAGATACGCAGTATTTT
TRBV6-6,TRBJ2-2,.,.,CAILKTAYTGELFF,TGTGCCATATTAAAGACCGCGTACACCGGGGAGCTGTTTTTT
TRBV20-1,TRBJ2-1,TRBD1,.,CSGDRGLPNEQFF,TGCAGTGGGGACAGGGGGCTCCCCAATGAGCAGTTCTTC
TRBV6-1,TRBJ2-5,.,few,CASSEGASWGETQYF,TGTGCCAGCAGTGAAGGGGCTAGCTGGGGAGAGACCCAGTACTTC
TRBV12-3/TRBV12-4,TRBJ1-2,.,few,CASSLVPTGFGYTF,TGTGCCAGCAGTTTAGTACCTACCGGGTTCGGCTACACCTTC
TRBV4-1,TRBJ1-1,.,many,CASSQIGGDTEAFF,TGCGCCAGCAGCCAGATAGGGGGAGACACTGAAGCTTTCTTT
TRBV6-1,TRBJ1-3,.,.,CASSSPGLSGNTIYF,TGTGCCAGCAGTTCTCCCGGACTCTCTGGAAACACCATATATTTT
TRBV5-1,TRBJ1-1,.,.,CASSLTPGPEAFF,TGCGCCAGCAGCTTGACCCCGGGCCCTGAAGCTTTCTTT
TRBV19,TRBJ2-1,TRBD2,.,CASSMRTSGGAVRFYNEQFF,TGTGCCAGTAGTATGAGGACTAGCGGGGGGGCGGTACGGTTTTACAATGAGCAGTTCTTC
TRBV27,TRBJ2-1,TRBD2,.,CASSPAYTSGGSEQFF,TGTGCCAGCAGCCCCGCCTACACTAGCGGGGGAAGCGAGCAGTTCTTC
TRBV27,TRBJ2-2,.,.,CASNGTELFF,TGTGCCAGCAATGGGACGGAGCTGTTTTTT
TRBV7-6,TRBJ1-6,TRBD1,many,CASSSHPTGAPLHF,TGTGCCAGCAGCTCCCACCCTACAGGGGCACCCCTCCACTTT
TRBV7-9,TRBJ2-3,TRBD2,many,CASSSLAGGRTDTQYF,TGTGCCAGCAGCTCCCTAGCGGGGGGGCGGACAGATACGCAGTATTTT
TRBV25-1,TRBJ1-2,TRBD1,few,CASSEWGTEDGYTF,TGTGCCAGCAGTGAATGGGGGACAGAAGATGGCTACACCTTC
TRBV7-8,TRBJ1-1,.,many,CASSLAVPGEYTEAFF,TGTGCCAGCAGCTTAGCAGTCCCAGGGGAGTACACTGAAGCTTTCTTT
TRBV15,TRBJ2-2,TRBD2,.,CATSRTSGANTGELFF,TGTGCCACCAGCAGAACTAGCGGCGCGAACACCGGGGAGCTGTTTTTT
TRBV2,TRBJ1-2,.,.,CASSSLQQGNYGYTF,TGTGCCAGCAGCTCTCTACAGCAGGGTAACTATGGCTACACCTTC